This paragraph covers one T cell receptor (beta chain) sequence. The antigen remains unidentified. The CDR3 totals 13 residues. Germline V gives CDR1 MNHNY, CDR2 SVGAGI (reference sequence). Trimming shortened V by 5 bases and J by 0 bases, and 5 bases separated the two germline ends. These data come from a study of cytomegalovirus exposure and HLA in healthy donors. Overall study results and limits: Diagnosis of cytomegalovirus status made by the classifier reportedly showed high specificity and sensitivity. Some V segments could not be told apart, so they were left out, TRBV6-2 and TRBV6-3 among them.

Primers included in the PCR were 60 Vbeta and 13 Jbeta primers. Libraries were prepared by immunoSEQ multiplex PCR; TCRdb keeps only in-frame clonotypes and omits some of them. The sample lists roughly 120,000 clones; about 60% were seen once. Whereas donors were nominally healthy upon sampling, unrecorded immune exposures were probable. The chain carries TRBV6-6 and TRBJ1-5; D gene unclear. The TCR originated in a man aged 40-49 years in good health and CMV-seropositive. The sample consisted of PBMCs. The CDR3 loop reads CASSSGSNQPQHF. The CDR3 DNA reads as TGTGCCAGCAGTAGCGGTAGCAATCAGCCCCAGCATTTT.